This T cell receptor beta chain stems from a study of T cell repertoires in cytomegalovirus infection (dated by TCRdb to between 2018 and 2020). In terms of the full investigation: The HLA type of each donor mattered for the analysis, because public TCR beta signatures pointed to carriage of CMV infection along with the matching HLA type.

Sequencing instrument: Illumina HiSeq 1500. TCRdb took the public reads, trimmed them with fastp at Q25, ran MiXCR for clone calling and kept in-frame beta chains. Merged by CDR3 protein, the rows form single entries marked with the most common genes and DNA. The sample records 290,000 or so distinct CDR3 sequences, about 8.8% of which are singletons. The ten largest make up around 2.4% of the sample. On the study overall, not on this receptor specifically: The ex vivo response was dominated by HLA-C-restricted CMV-specific TCR beta clonotypes, which also provided the single most frequent clonotype in two of eight donors. Carriers of CMV infection plus the relevant HLA type were discriminated by the cumulative frequency of public TCR beta family members in the study cohort and in an independent roughly 340-donor cohort.

This clonotype was observed at least ten times. It lacks a known antigen. Per-base qualities were not stored, and no clone one base away is much larger. The germline V gene sets CDR1 to MDHEN and CDR2 to SYDVKM. Trimming costs V 2 bases and J 4 bases, and their ends lie 10 bases apart. Spanning cysteine to phenylalanine, the CDR3 consists of 14 amino acids. This entry keeps only the CDR3 DNA: 42 bases, framed from base 1. The V and J segments used are TRBV28 and TRBJ2-3; the D gene remains uncertain. Sequencing was performed on PBMCs. This TCR was recovered from a human donor in good health (CMV status not recorded). Some clones in this sample may be carry-over from other donors' samples. The DNA sequence reads TGTGCCAGCAGTTTAATTGGAACAGCAGATACGCAGTATTTT. Its translation reads: CASSLIGTADTQYF.